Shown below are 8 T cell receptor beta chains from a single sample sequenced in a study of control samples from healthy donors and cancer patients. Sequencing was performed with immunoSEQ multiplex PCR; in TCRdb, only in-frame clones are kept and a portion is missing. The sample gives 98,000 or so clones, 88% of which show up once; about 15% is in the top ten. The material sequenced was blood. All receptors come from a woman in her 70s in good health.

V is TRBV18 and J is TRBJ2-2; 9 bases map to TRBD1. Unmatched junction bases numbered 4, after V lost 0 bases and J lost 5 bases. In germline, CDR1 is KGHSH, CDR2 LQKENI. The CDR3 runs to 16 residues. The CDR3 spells CASSPPGTGYTGELFF. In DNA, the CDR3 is TGTGCCAGCTCACCACCAGGGACAGGGTATACCGGGGAGCTGTTTTTT.

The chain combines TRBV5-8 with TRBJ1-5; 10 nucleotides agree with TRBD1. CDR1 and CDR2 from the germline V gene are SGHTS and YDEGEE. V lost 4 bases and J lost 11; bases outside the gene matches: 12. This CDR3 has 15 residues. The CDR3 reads CASSVRPTGTGAQHF. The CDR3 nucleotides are TGTGCCAGCAGCGTCAGACCGACCGGGACAGGGGCCCAGCATTTT.

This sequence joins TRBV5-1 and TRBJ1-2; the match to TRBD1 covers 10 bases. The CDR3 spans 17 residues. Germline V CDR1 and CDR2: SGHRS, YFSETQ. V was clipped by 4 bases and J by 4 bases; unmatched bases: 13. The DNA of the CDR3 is TGCGCCAGCAGCGGAGGGACAGGGGTATCGATTAGCTATGGCTACACCTTC. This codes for CASSGGTGVSISYGYTF. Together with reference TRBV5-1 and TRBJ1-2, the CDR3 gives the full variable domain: KAGVTQTPRYLIKTRGQQVTLSCSPISGHRSVSWYQQTPGQGLQFLFEYFSETQRNKGNFPGRFSGRQFSNSRSEMNVSTLELGDSALYLCASSGGTGVSISYGYTFGSGTRLTVV.

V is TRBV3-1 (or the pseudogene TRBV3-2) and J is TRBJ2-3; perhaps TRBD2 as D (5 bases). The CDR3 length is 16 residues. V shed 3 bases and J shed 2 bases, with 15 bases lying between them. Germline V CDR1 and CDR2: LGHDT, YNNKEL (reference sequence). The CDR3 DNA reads TGTGCCAGCAGCCATCGAGGTGGACTGCTCACAGATACGCAGTATTTT. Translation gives CASSHRGGLLTDTQYF.

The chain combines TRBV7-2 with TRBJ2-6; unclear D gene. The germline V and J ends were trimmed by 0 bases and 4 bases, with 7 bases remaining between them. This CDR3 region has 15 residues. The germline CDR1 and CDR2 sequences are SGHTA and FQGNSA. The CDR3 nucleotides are TGTGCCAGCAGCTTAGCGCGTGGAGGGGCCAACGTCCTGACTTTC. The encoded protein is CASSLARGGANVLTF.

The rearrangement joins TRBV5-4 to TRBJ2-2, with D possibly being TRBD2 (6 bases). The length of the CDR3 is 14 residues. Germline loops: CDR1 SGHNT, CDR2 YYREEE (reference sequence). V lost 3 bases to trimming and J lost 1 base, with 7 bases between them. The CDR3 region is CASSSAGNTGELFF. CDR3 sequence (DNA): TGTGCCAGCAGCTCAGCGGGGAACACCGGGGAGCTGTTTTTT. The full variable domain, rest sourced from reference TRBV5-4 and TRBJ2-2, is ETGVTQSPTHLIKTRGQQVTLRCSSQSGHNTVSWYQQALGQGPQFIFQYYREEENGRGNFPPRFSGLQFPNYSSELNVNALELDDSALYLCASSSAGNTGELFFGEGSRLTVL.

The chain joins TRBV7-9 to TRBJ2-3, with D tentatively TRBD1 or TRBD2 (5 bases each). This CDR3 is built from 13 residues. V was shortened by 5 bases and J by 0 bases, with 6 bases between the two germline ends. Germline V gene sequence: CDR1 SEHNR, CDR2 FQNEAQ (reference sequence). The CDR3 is CASSRDSTDTQYF. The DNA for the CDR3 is TGTGCCAGCAGCCGGGACAGCACAGATACGCAGTATTTT.

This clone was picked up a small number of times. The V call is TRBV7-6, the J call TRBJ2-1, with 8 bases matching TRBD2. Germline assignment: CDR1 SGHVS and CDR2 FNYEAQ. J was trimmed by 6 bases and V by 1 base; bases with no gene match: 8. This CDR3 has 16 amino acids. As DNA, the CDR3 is TGTGCCAGCAGCTTAGTTGTAGCGGGAAGTGGCAATGAGCAGTTCTTC. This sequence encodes CASSLVVAGSGNEQFF.